This T cell receptor beta chain was captured in a study of blood T cell repertoires in COVID-19. This CDR3 has 15 amino acids. Losses at the gene ends were 4 bases for V and 4 bases for J; bases not matched to a gene: 8. CDR1 ENHRY and CDR2 SYGVKD come from the germline V gene. Profiled with immunoSEQ multiplex PCR; TCRdb holds only in-frame clones, not every one. The table lists 150,000 to 200,000 clones, about 81% of them singletons, with approximately 11% in the top ten. The specimen sequenced was peripheral blood. This receptor was identified in a human donor in a cohort sampled during active COVID-19. The chain combines TRBV10-3 with TRBJ1-2; TRBD1 matches at 8 bases. Here the CDR3 reads CAISGLGQGAYGYTF. In DNA, the CDR3 is TGTGCCATCAGTGGATTGGGGCAGGGGGCCTATGGCTACACCTTC.